Following are 19 T cell receptor beta chains from one sample sequenced in a study of blood T cell repertoires in COVID-19. Sequencing was performed with immunoSEQ multiplex PCR; in TCRdb, only in-frame clones are kept and a portion is missing. The sample includes 200,000 to 250,000 clones, about four fifths of them seen just once. Sequencing was carried out using PBMCs or T cells enriched from blood (not recorded which). These receptors came from a woman between 45 and 60 years old who had been exposed to COVID-19.

This chain links TRBV28 with TRBJ2-7, with 8 bases fitting TRBD2. V gave up 2 bases and J gave up 0 bases; unmatched junction bases: 3. The CDR3 has 15 residues. CDR1 and CDR2 from the germline V gene are MDHEN and SYDVKM. The CDR3 protein is CASSLAGGSSYEQYF. In DNA form, the CDR3 reads TGTGCCAGCAGTTTAGCGGGGGGCAGCTCCTACGAGCAGTACTTC.

The chain combines TRBV5-4 with TRBJ2-7; TRBD1 matches 10 bases. V gave up 4 bases and J gave up 4 bases; unmatched junction bases: 8. The CDR3 is 15 residues long. Germline assignment: CDR1 SGHNT and CDR2 YYREEE (reference sequence). Here the CDR3 DNA reads TGTGCCAGCAGCACGATGGGGGACAGGGGTTACGAGCAGTACTTC. Translating it yields CASSTMGDRGYEQYF.

This clone came up a few times. J is TRBJ1-2 and V is TRBV6-2 or TRBV6-3, with 8 bases identical to TRBD1. Germline V lookup: CDR1 MNHEY, CDR2 SVGEGT. The CDR3 runs 12 residues. The V gene end was trimmed by 5 bases and the J gene end by 8 bases; junction bases not matched to a gene: 4. The CDR3 coding sequence is TGTGCCAGCAGTCAGGGGGCCTGGGGCTACACCTTC. Its translation is CASSQGAWGYTF.

The chain recombines TRBV5-1 with TRBJ2-1, with 8 bases matching TRBD2. Germline V CDR1 and CDR2: SGHRS, YFSETQ. The CDR3 has 17 amino acids. Trimming cost V 1 base and J 6 bases; bases outside gene matches: 12. DNA of the CDR3: TGCGCCAGCAGCTTGAGCCCCGGGGGGGCTGAGGGCAATGAGCAGTTCTTC. Its translation is CASSLSPGGAEGNEQFF.

This clone was counted only a few times. The CDR3 bases are TGTGCCAGCAGCAGGGGCTCCTACAATGAGCAGTTCTTC. Amino acids: CASSRGSYNEQFF. The chain couples TRBV11-2 to TRBJ2-1, with D possibly being TRBD1 (5 bases). Germline V gene lookup returns CDR1 SGHAT and CDR2 FQNNGV. V was trimmed by 5 bases and J by 0 bases, leaving 5 bases between them. The CDR3 is 13 amino acids.

The CDR3 bases are TGTGCCAGCAGCTTAGCGGGGAGGACTAGCGGGGGGGTTGGTGAGCAGTTCTTC. It codes for CASSLAGRTSGGVGEQFF. The rearrangement links TRBV7-2 to TRBJ2-1; 15 bases match TRBD2. J was trimmed by 9 bases and V by 0 bases; bases with no gene match: 9. Germline lookup yields CDR1 SGHTA and CDR2 FQGNSA. The CDR3 covers 18 residues.

The genes are TRBV7-2 and TRBJ2-3, with D perhaps TRBD2 (6 bases). From germline, CDR1 is SGHTA and CDR2 FQGNSA. V was shortened by 5 bases and J by 6 bases, with 12 bases between the two germline ends. CDR3 size: 13 residues. The CDR3 DNA follows: TGTGCCAGCAGCCCACCTAGCGTGGATACGCAGTATTTT. Translating it yields CASSPPSVDTQYF. Full variable domain (outside the CDR3, taken from reference TRBV7-2 and TRBJ2-3): GAGVSQSPSNKVTEKGKDVELRCDPISGHTALYWYRQSLGQGLEFLIYFQGNSAPDKSGLPSDRFSAERTGGSVSTLTIQRTQQEDSAVYLCASSPPSVDTQYFGPGTRLTVL.

This clone was recorded once. V gene TRBV7-3 combines with J gene TRBJ1-5, with D unclear. Trimming removed 5 bases from V and 0 bases from J, with 8 bases in between. This CDR3 has 14 residues. Germline lookup yields CDR1 SGHTA and CDR2 FQGTGA. As DNA, the CDR3 is TGTGCCAGCAGCGAGGGTGATAGCAATCAGCCCCAGCATTTT. This translates into CASSEGDSNQPQHF.

This sequence joins TRBV11-2 and TRBJ2-5; D possibly corresponds to TRBD2 (6 bases). Germline V gene sequence: CDR1 SGHAT, CDR2 FQNNGV. Between the trimmed V and J ends, which lost 3 bases and 2 bases, there was a span of 10 bases. The CDR3 length is 14 residues. The DNA of the CDR3 is TGTGCCAGCAGCTTGTTCGGGGGACAAGAGACCCAGTACTTC. Amino acids: CASSLFGGQETQYF.

This chain uses TRBV19 with TRBJ2-3; D remains ambiguous. This CDR3 spans 12 amino acids. Germline CDR1 reads LNHDA; CDR2 reads SQIVND (reference sequence). V was cut by 4 bases and J by 5 bases, with 7 bases left in between. The DNA of the CDR3 is TGTGCCAGTAGTAGCACCGGAGATACGCAGTATTTT. Its translation is CASSSTGDTQYF.

J is TRBJ1-1 and V is TRBV19, with a tentative D call TRBD1 (6 bases). V gave up 7 bases and J gave up 11 bases, with 17 bases separating them. CDR3 length: 12 amino acids. Germline V gives CDR1 LNHDA, CDR2 SQIVND (reference sequence). The chain's CDR3 is CASTTQAGAAFF. CDR3 coding DNA: TGTGCCAGTACCACCCAGGCAGGGGCGGCTTTCTTT.

V gene TRBV30 combines with J gene TRBJ1-2, with D perhaps TRBD1 (6 bases). The V gene's germline CDR1 is GTSNPN and CDR2 SVGIG (reference sequence). The CDR3 is 11 amino acids. V lost 8 bases and J lost 8, with 15 bases in between. CDR3: CAGEAGEGYTF. The DNA of the CDR3 is TGTGCCGGGGAAGCAGGGGAAGGCTACACCTTC.

V is TRBV18 and J is TRBJ2-3; D may be TRBD2 (6 bases). This CDR3 has 15 amino acids. Per the germline V gene, CDR1 is KGHSH and CDR2 is LQKENI. V gave up 6 bases and J gave up 3 bases, with 16 bases separating them. The CDR3, as DNA: TGTGCCAGCTCCCCGGACTGGGCGGGGACAGATACGCAGTATTTT. Translated, it gives CASSPDWAGTDTQYF.

This clone appeared a few times. CDR3 amino acids: CATSDLKGQGSLNEQFF. CDR3 DNA: TGTGCCACCAGTGATCTAAAGGGACAGGGCTCGCTCAATGAGCAGTTCTTC. The genes are TRBV24-1 and TRBJ2-1; 9 bases are shared with TRBD1. The CDR3 has 17 amino acids. The V gene end was trimmed by 3 bases and the J gene end by 6 bases; junction bases not matched to a gene: 11. The V gene's germline CDR1 is KGHDR and CDR2 SFDVKD.

This clone was found once. The V gene is TRBV18, the J gene TRBJ1-2; TRBD1 is a possible D gene (5 bases). The V end lost 1 base, the J end lost 4 bases, and 16 bases lay between the germline ends. Germline V gene data show CDR1 as KGHSH and CDR2 as LQKENI. CDR3 length: 16 amino acids. CDR3 in amino acids: CASSPQVQGASYGYTF. As DNA, the CDR3 is TGTGCCAGCTCACCACAGGTCCAGGGTGCCTCCTATGGCTACACCTTC.

J is TRBJ1-4 and V is TRBV10-3, with TRBD1 matching over 7 bases. CDR3 length: 14 residues. CDR1 ENHRY and CDR2 SYGVKD come from the germline V gene. Losses at the gene ends were 4 bases for V and 5 bases for J; bases not matched to a gene: 4. Here the CDR3 DNA reads TGTGCCATCAGTGGCTCCAGGGGGAATGAAAAACTGTTTTTT. It specifies CAISGSRGNEKLFF.

The CDR3 here is CASSIPNRASGGYTF. In nucleotides, the CDR3 is TGTGCCAGTAGTATCCCCAACAGGGCCTCGGGGGGCTACACCTTC. This rearrangement joins TRBV19 to TRBJ1-2; tentatively, D is TRBD1 (6 bases). Between the trimmed V and J ends, which lost 3 bases and 8 bases, there was a span of 19 bases. The CDR3 is 15 residues long. Germline V gives CDR1 LNHDA, CDR2 SQIVND (reference sequence).

V usage is TRBV19 and J usage is TRBJ1-2, with 8 bases lining up with TRBD1. CDR3 length: 16 amino acids. In germline, CDR1 is LNHDA, CDR2 SQIVND (reference sequence). The V and J ends lost 5 bases and 2 bases, in that order; junction bases with no gene match: 10. The CDR3 protein is CASSATGTGENYGYTF. For the CDR3, the DNA is TGTGCCAGTAGTGCGACCGGGACAGGAGAAAACTATGGCTACACCTTC.

The chain recombines TRBV6-5 with TRBJ2-2; 8 bases agree with TRBD1. Trimming took 5 bases from V and 1 from J; bases not matched to a gene: 3. The CDR3 totals 15 residues. Per the germline V gene, CDR1 is MNHEY and CDR2 is SVGAGI. For the CDR3, the DNA is TGTGCCAGCAGTACAGGGGGATTGAACACCGGGGAGCTGTTTTTT. Translated, it gives CASSTGGLNTGELFF.